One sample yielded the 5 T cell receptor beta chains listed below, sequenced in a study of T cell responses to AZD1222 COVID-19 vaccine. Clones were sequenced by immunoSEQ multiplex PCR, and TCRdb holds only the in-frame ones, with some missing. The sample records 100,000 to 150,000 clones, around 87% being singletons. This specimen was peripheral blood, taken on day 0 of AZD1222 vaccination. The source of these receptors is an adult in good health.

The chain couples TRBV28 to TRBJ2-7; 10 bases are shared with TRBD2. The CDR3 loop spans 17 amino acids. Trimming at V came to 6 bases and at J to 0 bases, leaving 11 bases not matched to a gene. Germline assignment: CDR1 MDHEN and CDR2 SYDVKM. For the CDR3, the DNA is TGTGCCAGCAGCCGGACTAGCGGAACCCTCAGCTCCTACGAGCAGTACTTC. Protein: CASSRTSGTLSSYEQYF.

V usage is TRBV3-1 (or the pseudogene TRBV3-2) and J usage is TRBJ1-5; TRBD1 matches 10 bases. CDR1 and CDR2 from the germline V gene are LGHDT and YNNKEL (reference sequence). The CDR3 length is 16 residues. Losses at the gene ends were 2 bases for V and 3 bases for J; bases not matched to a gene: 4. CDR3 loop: CASSQKGTGANQPQHF. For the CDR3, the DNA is TGTGCCAGCAGCCAAAAAGGGACAGGGGCCAATCAGCCCCAGCATTTT.

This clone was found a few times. In nucleotides, the CDR3 is TGTGCCAGCAGTTTACCCACAGGGTCCCCCCTCTCTGGAAACACCATATATTTT. Translated, it gives CASSLPTGSPLSGNTIYF. The V call is TRBV28, the J call TRBJ1-3; possible D gene TRBD1, 6 bases. Trimming stripped 2 bases from V and 0 bases from J, with 17 bases between. Germline CDR1 is MDHEN and CDR2 is SYDVKM. The CDR3 is 18 amino acids.

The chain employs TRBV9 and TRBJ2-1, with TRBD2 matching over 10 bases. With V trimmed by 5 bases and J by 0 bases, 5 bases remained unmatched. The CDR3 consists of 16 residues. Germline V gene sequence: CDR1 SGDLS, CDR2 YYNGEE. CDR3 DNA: TGTGCCAGCAGTCTAGCGGGAGAGAGCTCCTACAATGAGCAGTTCTTC. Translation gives CASSLAGESSYNEQFF.

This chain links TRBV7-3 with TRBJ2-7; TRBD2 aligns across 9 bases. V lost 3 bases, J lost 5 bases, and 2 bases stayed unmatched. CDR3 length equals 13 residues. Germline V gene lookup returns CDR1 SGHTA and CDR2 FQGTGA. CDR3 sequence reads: CASSFSGSHEQYF. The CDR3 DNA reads TGTGCCAGCAGCTTTAGCGGGAGCCACGAGCAGTACTTC.